This T cell receptor (beta chain) was recorded in a study of shared clonotypes between healthy human individuals. Study-wide results and caveats: Naive subsets generally exceeded memory subsets in estimated richness. The naive CD4 repertoires of several donors were compared, and approximately 5.3% of clonotypes were shared. Generation probabilities were higher for clonotypes shared across all four sorted-subset donors than for unshared ones.

Concerning this clone itself: Its target is not known. Other DNA sequences from this sample encode an identical CDR3 as well.

This CDR3 contains 15 residues. J gave up 0 bases and V 3 bases, and 4 bases lay outside the gene matches. The germline V gene has CDR1 MNHEY and CDR2 SMNVEV (reference sequence). The method was immunoSEQ multiplex PCR; TCRdb's version includes in-frame clones alone and lacks a portion of them. The sample contains around 2,000,000 clones, roughly 91% of which appear only once. Terminally differentiated effector memory CD45RA+ cells were excluded from the naive CD8 cells, which were CD45RO-negative and positively selected for CCR7. The sample consisted of naive CD8+ T cells from PBMCs. The TCR sequence derives from a man between 18 and 35 years old in good health. Some clones in this sample may be carry-over from other donors' samples. This rearrangement joins TRBV27 to TRBJ2-7; 8 bases fit TRBD2. This chain's CDR3 is CASSFGLAGSYEQYF. The DNA for the CDR3 is TGTGCCAGCAGTTTCGGTCTAGCGGGCTCCTACGAGCAGTACTTC.